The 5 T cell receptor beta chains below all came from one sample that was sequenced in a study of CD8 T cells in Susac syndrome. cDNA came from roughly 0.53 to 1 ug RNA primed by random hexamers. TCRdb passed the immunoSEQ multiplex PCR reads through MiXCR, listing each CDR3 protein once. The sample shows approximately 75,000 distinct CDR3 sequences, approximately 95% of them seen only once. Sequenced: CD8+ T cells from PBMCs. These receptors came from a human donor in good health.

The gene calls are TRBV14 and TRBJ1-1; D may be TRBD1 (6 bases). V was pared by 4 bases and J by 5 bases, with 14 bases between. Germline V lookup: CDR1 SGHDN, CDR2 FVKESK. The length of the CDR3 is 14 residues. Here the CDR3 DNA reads TGTGCCAGCAGCCCGCCTGGGGGCTGGACTGAAGCTTTCTTT. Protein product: CASSPPGGWTEAFF.

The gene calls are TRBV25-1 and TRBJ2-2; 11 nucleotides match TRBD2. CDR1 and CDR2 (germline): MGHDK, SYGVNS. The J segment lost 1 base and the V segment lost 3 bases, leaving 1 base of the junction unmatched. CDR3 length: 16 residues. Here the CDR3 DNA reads TGTGCCAGCAGTGAGCTAGCGGGGGGGAACACCGGGGAGCTGTTTTTT. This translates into CASSELAGGNTGELFF.

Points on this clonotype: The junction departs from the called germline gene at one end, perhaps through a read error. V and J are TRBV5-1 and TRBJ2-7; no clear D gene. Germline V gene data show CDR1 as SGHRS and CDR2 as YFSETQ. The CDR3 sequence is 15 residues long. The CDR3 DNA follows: TGCGCCAGCCGCTTCGAAGACGGTAGCTCCTACGAGCAGTACTTC. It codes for CASRFEDGSSYEQYF.

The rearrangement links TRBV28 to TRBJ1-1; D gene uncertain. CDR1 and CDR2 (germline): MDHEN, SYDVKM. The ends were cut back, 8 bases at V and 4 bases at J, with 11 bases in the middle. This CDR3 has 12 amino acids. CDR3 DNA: TGTGCCAGCTCCGGGAGAACCACTGAAGCTTTCTTT. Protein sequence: CASSGRTTEAFF.

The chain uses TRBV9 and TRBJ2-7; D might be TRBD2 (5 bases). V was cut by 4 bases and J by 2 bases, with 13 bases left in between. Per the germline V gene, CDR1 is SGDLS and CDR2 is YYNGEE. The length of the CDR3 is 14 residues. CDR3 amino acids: CASSSGGGPYEQYF. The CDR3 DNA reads TGTGCCAGCAGCTCTGGAGGTGGGCCCTACGAGCAGTACTTC.